Following are 23 T cell receptor beta chains from one sample sequenced in a study of CD8 T cells in Susac syndrome. RNA totalling about 0.45 to 1 ug underwent reverse transcription with random hexamers. Each CDR3 protein gets one entry after TCRdb re-called the immunoSEQ multiplex PCR reads with MiXCR. Seen here are over 140,000 distinct CDR3 sequences, 95% observed once, and the top ten hold 0.13% to 0.15%. Specimen: CD4+ T cells from PBMCs. Receptors originate from a human donor with Susac syndrome.

V gene TRBV7-2 combines with J gene TRBJ2-5, with D possibly being TRBD2 (6 bases). Germline loops: CDR1 SGHTA, CDR2 FQGNSA. This CDR3 has 14 amino acids. V gave up 9 bases and J gave up 1 base, with 15 bases separating them. Here the CDR3 DNA reads TGTGCCAGTCGGAGGGGCCACGCCCAAGAGACCCAGTACTTC. Translation: CASRRGHAQETQYF.

V usage is TRBV5-1 and J usage is TRBJ1-2, with TRBD1 matching 8 bases. The CDR3 extends over 15 amino acids. The ends lost 6 bases at V and 4 bases at J; junction bases unmatched: 11. From germline, CDR1 is SGHRS and CDR2 YFSETQ. As DNA, the CDR3 is TGCGCCAGCAATCCGCGGGGACAGGTGTCCTATGGCTACACCTTC. This sequence encodes CASNPRGQVSYGYTF.

This clonotype was observed a handful of times. The chain combines TRBV7-3 with TRBJ2-1; perhaps D is TRBD1 or TRBD2 (5 bases each). Germline CDR1 and CDR2: SGHTA and FQGTGA. This CDR3 region has 16 residues. V lost 3 bases, J lost 4 bases, and 16 bases lay in between. The DNA of the CDR3 is TGTGCCAGCAGCTTGTGGAGCGGAAAGGGGTACAATGAGCAGTTCTTC. It encodes CASSLWSGKGYNEQFF.

The gene calls are TRBV5-1 and TRBJ1-2; tentatively, D is TRBD1 (5 bases). The CDR3 extends over 13 amino acids. CDR1 is SGHRS and CDR2 is YFSETQ in the germline V gene. The V gene lost 4 bases and the J gene lost 8 bases, with 15 bases spanning the gap. The DNA of the CDR3 is TGCGCCAGCAGCCCGGGGACCGCTTCCGGCTACACCTTC. Translating gives CASSPGTASGYTF.

This chain connects TRBV5-4 to TRBJ2-1, with TRBD2 matching over 12 bases. V shed 5 bases, J shed 11 bases, and the junction held 11 bases outside the gene matches. CDR3 size: 15 residues. Germline lookup yields CDR1 SGHNT and CDR2 YYREEE (reference sequence). CDR3 nucleotides: TGTGCCAGCAGTTCGGCTAGCGGGAGGGGTCTGAAGCAGTTCTTC. Protein product: CASSSASGRGLKQFF.

About this clonotype itself: An end of the junction differs from the germline gene, which may be a read error. The chain links TRBV4-1 to TRBJ2-1; D remains ambiguous. The CDR3 totals 13 residues. Germline V gene lookup returns CDR1 MGHRA and CDR2 YSYEKL. The CDR3 DNA is TGCGCCAGCAGCCCTCAAGACTCTGGCCCCTTGAGGTTC. Translation gives CASSPQDSGPLRF.

The chain employs TRBV14 and TRBJ2-3, with D possibly called TRBD1 or TRBD2 (5 bases each). The germline CDR1 and CDR2 sequences are SGHDN and FVKESK. The CDR3 length is 15 residues. With 4 bases removed from V and 4 bases from J, the gap between germline ends came to 15 bases. CDR3 residues: CASSRRDPSPDTQYF. In nucleotides, the CDR3 is TGTGCCAGCAGCCGCCGGGACCCAAGTCCAGATACGCAGTATTTT.

The gene calls are TRBV9 and TRBJ1-2; no firm D call. CDR3 length: 11 amino acids. Trimming pared 3 bases from V and 5 bases from J, leaving 5 bases between. Germline V gene lookup returns CDR1 SGDLS and CDR2 YYNGEE. The CDR3 nucleotides are TGTGCCAGCAGCGCGCTTTATGGCTACACCTTC. Translating it yields CASSALYGYTF.

V usage is TRBV29-1 and J usage is TRBJ1-2; D perhaps matches TRBD1 (6 bases). The CDR3 is 13 amino acids. Trimming pared 0 bases from V and 7 bases from J, leaving 12 bases between. The germline V gene has CDR1 SQVTM and CDR2 ANQGSEA. CDR3 loop: CSVEDLGQSGYTF. The CDR3 DNA follows: TGCAGCGTTGAAGATCTTGGACAGTCTGGCTACACCTTC.

This chain links TRBV25-1 with TRBJ1-1; maybe TRBD1 (5 bases). V dropped 4 bases and J dropped 4 bases, with 13 bases sitting between them. There are 14 residues in the CDR3. Per the germline V gene, CDR1 is MGHDK and CDR2 is SYGVNS. The CDR3 protein is CASSASRGGTEAFF. CDR3 sequence (DNA): TGTGCCAGCAGTGCCTCGAGGGGTGGCACTGAAGCTTTCTTT.

The chain recombines TRBV9 with TRBJ2-7; weak D call: TRBD2 (5 bases). The germline gives CDR1 SGDLS, CDR2 YYNGEE. Trimming took 0 bases from V and 7 from J, leaving 11 bases between them. This CDR3 comprises 13 residues. The CDR3 is CASSVGAGGEQYF. The CDR3 coding sequence is TGTGCCAGCAGCGTAGGAGCAGGAGGTGAGCAGTACTTC.

The gene calls are TRBV28 and TRBJ1-1; D ambiguous. Germline CDR1 and CDR2: MDHEN and SYDVKM. Trimming removed 10 bases at V and 6 bases at J, with 18 bases between. This CDR3 has 13 residues. The CDR3 DNA is TGTGCCACGATCGGATACAACGAGGCTGAAGCTTTCTTT. Translation gives CATIGYNEAEAFF.

This sequence joins TRBV30 and TRBJ2-7; TRBD2 agrees at 13 bases. The germline gives CDR1 GTSNPN, CDR2 SVGIG (reference sequence). The CDR3 contains 15 residues. The V segment lost 2 bases and the J segment 2 bases; nucleotides outside the gene matches: 3. The CDR3 here is CAWSPGLAGTYEQYF. The CDR3 DNA follows: TGTGCCTGGAGTCCGGGACTAGCGGGAACCTACGAGCAGTACTTC.

The rearrangement joins TRBV12-3 or TRBV12-4 to TRBJ2-1; D is uncertain. The CDR3 is 14 residues long. V lost 7 bases and J lost 5, with 15 bases in between. CDR3 in amino acids: CASTQTRPHNEQFF. CDR3 in DNA: TGTGCCAGCACCCAAACCCGCCCCCACAATGAGCAGTTCTTC.

The gene calls are TRBV5-4 and TRBJ2-1; D is unclear. The CDR3 spans 15 residues. Germline lookup yields CDR1 SGHNT and CDR2 YYREEE (reference sequence). Trimming cost V 1 base and J 0 bases, with 8 bases left between them. The CDR3 loop is CASSLKRFSYNEQFF. The CDR3 bases are TGTGCCAGCAGCTTGAAACGGTTCTCCTACAATGAGCAGTTCTTC.

The genes are TRBV2 and TRBJ1-5; tentative D call: TRBD1 (5 bases). The CDR3 is 14 amino acids. The germline V gene encodes CDR1 SNHLY and CDR2 FYNNEI. V was cut by 5 bases and J by 3 bases, with 11 bases left in between. The CDR3 sequence is CASSLGGVNQPQHF. The DNA of the CDR3 is TGTGCCAGCAGTCTGGGAGGGGTCAATCAGCCCCAGCATTTT.

The table lists this clonotype with a count of one. The chain couples TRBV7-2 to TRBJ2-1; tentatively, D is TRBD1 or TRBD2 (5 bases each). The germline V gene has CDR1 SGHTA and CDR2 FQGNSA. Trimming pared 4 bases from V and 1 base from J, leaving 14 bases between. The CDR3 sequence is 16 residues long. CDR3 residues: CASSSPGTGSYNEQFF. The CDR3 nucleotides are TGTGCCAGCAGCTCTCCAGGGACGGGGTCCTACAATGAGCAGTTCTTC.

The chain is built from TRBV29-1 and TRBJ2-1, with 7 nucleotides matching TRBD1. V was clipped by 4 bases and J by 1 base; unmatched bases: 28. CDR1 and CDR2 (germline): SQVTM, ANQGSEA. CDR3 length equals 22 residues. The CDR3 loop reads CSVALPRRGTAMVLGSYNEQFF. CDR3 in DNA: TGCAGCGTTGCCCTGCCCCGTCGTGGGACAGCGATGGTACTGGGTTCCTACAATGAGCAGTTCTTC.

The CDR3 region is CSVGGQSYGYTF. CDR3 in DNA: TGCAGCGTGGGTGGACAGTCCTATGGCTACACCTTC. This chain connects TRBV29-1 to TRBJ1-2; weak D call: TRBD1 (6 bases). Germline V gene lookup returns CDR1 SQVTM and CDR2 ANQGSEA. With 6 bases removed from V and 4 bases from J, the gap between germline ends came to 12 bases. CDR3 length: 12 residues.

The V gene is TRBV15, the J gene TRBJ1-1; D not resolved. The germline V gene has CDR1 LNHNV and CDR2 YYDKDF (reference sequence). The ends were cut back, 0 bases at V and 4 bases at J, with 9 bases in the middle. CDR3 size: 14 residues. CDR3 loop: CATSREIASTEAFF. The CDR3 nucleotides read TGTGCCACCAGCAGAGAAATTGCTTCCACTGAAGCTTTCTTT.

V is TRBV25-1 and J is TRBJ1-2; possible D gene TRBD1, 5 bases. Trimming cost V 2 bases and J 3 bases, with 7 bases left between them. The CDR3 totals 13 residues. The germline CDR1 and CDR2 sequences are MGHDK and SYGVNS. The DNA for the CDR3 is TGTGCCAGCAGTGAACAGGGATACTATGGCTACACCTTC. It is translated as CASSEQGYYGYTF.

Written as DNA, the CDR3 is TGTGCCAGCAAGTCTTTTGGCACTGAAGCTTTCTTT. Amino acid sequence: CASKSFGTEAFF. The chain couples TRBV28 to TRBJ1-1; D gene ambiguous. The germline V gene has CDR1 MDHEN and CDR2 SYDVKM. The CDR3 consists of 12 residues. The V and J ends lost 7 bases and 4 bases respectively, with 10 bases between them.

This clonotype was seen once. The chain uses TRBV6-5 and TRBJ2-7, with D unresolved. V shed 0 bases and J shed 2 bases, with 14 bases lying between them. Germline V gene lookup returns CDR1 MNHEY and CDR2 SVGAGI. CDR3 length: 16 residues. The CDR3 loop is CASSYSGRTKTYEQYF. The CDR3 bases are TGTGCCAGCAGTTACTCGGGTCGGACCAAAACCTACGAGCAGTACTTC.